Listed below are T cell receptor beta chains from one sample, sequenced in a study of T cell responses to AZD1222 COVID-19 vaccine. TCRdb's table, derived via immunoSEQ multiplex PCR, lists solely in-frame clones and lacks some. The table records around 50,000 clones, around 84% of them present only once. The source material was peripheral blood, sampled on day 0 of AZD1222 vaccination. The source is an adult in good health. The CDR3 runs from the conserved cysteine through the conserved F or W. The D gene is left open where the match is weak. Some rows have no size entry. The others give once, few or many, or a class for an expanded clone.

clone size	J gene	D gene	V gene	CDR3 DNA	CDR3 protein
few	TRBJ1-3	NA	TRBV5-4	TGTGCCAGCAGCCCCGGACGGTTTGGGAACACCATATATTTT	CASSPGRFGNTIYF
NA	TRBJ2-1	NA	TRBV6-5	TGTGCCAGTACAACCCCCCCGAACAATGAGCAGTTCTTC	CASTTPPNNEQFF
NA	TRBJ1-4	NA	TRBV9	TGTGCCAGCAGCTACGAGGGGGTTGCAACTAATGAAAAACTGTTTTTT	CASSYEGVATNEKLFF
NA	TRBJ1-4	TRBD1	TRBV6-1	TGTGCCAGCAGTGACCCGGCAGGGGGGGAAAAACTGTTTTTT	CASSDPAGGEKLFF
NA	TRBJ1-1	NA	TRBV6-5	TGTGCCAGCAGTTACTCAGCTAACACTGAAGCTTTCTTT	CASSYSANTEAFF
NA	TRBJ2-4	NA	TRBV21-1	TGTGCCAGCAGCAAAGTGTGGGACAGGGGGTGGGAAAACATTCAGTACTTC	CASSKVWDRGWENIQYF
NA	TRBJ2-1	TRBD2	TRBV29-1	TGCAGCGGTAGCGGGGGGCCCAATGAGCAGTTCTTC	CSGSGGPNEQFF
NA	TRBJ2-5	TRBD2	TRBV18	TGTGCCAGCTCAACGCGGACTAGCGGGTTTCAAGAGACCCAGTACTTC	CASSTRTSGFQETQYF
NA	TRBJ2-5	NA	TRBV7-9	TGTGCCAGCAGCCCTCCCTGGGTAGGGGTAGAGACCCAGTACTTC	CASSPPWVGVETQYF
NA	TRBJ1-3	NA	TRBV24-1	TGTGCCACCCAAGACGGATCTGGAAACACCATATATTTT	CATQDGSGNTIYF
NA	TRBJ1-2	NA	TRBV2	TGTGCCAGCAGTGAAGTCAGGTCTAACTATGGCTACACCTTC	CASSEVRSNYGYTF
NA	TRBJ1-2	NA	TRBV19	TGTGCCAGTAGTATGGGCGGCAACAGGGAACCGGGCTATGGCTACACCTTC	CASSMGGNREPGYGYTF
NA	TRBJ1-1	TRBD1	TRBV4-2	TGTGCCAGCAGCCAGGCCCAGGGGACAGACACTGAAGCTTTCTTT	CASSQAQGTDTEAFF
NA	TRBJ1-5	NA	TRBV19	TGTGCCAGTACGAACGGGCAAAAGTTTTACAATCAGCCCCAGCATTTT	CASTNGQKFYNQPQHF
once	TRBJ1-5	TRBD1	TRBV6-5	TGTGCCAGCAGACCCTGGACAGGGTCCAATCAGCCCCAGCATTTT	CASRPWTGSNQPQHF
once	TRBJ1-1	NA	TRBV18	TGTGCCAGCGCCACGTCCGGGAACACTGAAGCTTTCTTT	CASATSGNTEAFF
NA	TRBJ2-7	TRBD2	TRBV9	TGTGCCAGCAGCGTCGCGGTCGGCGGGGGGGGAAACGAGCAGTACTTC	CASSVAVGGGGNEQYF
NA	TRBJ1-2	NA	TRBV7-8	TGTGCCAGCAGCTCCCCATACAGGGAGAACTATGGCTACACCTTC	CASSSPYRENYGYTF
NA	TRBJ2-3	TRBD1	TRBV5-4	TGTGCCAGCAGCTATCCGACAGGGTGGACAGATACGCAGTATTTT	CASSYPTGWTDTQYF
NA	TRBJ2-1	NA	TRBV24-1	TGTGCCACCAGTGATCTAGGGCAGGGGTCCTACAATGAGCAGTTCTTC	CATSDLGQGSYNEQFF
once	TRBJ1-2	NA	TRBV12-5	TGTGCTAGTGGTTTGGGGGGGGCGACGGAGGGCTACACCTTC	CASGLGGATEGYTF
NA	TRBJ2-2	NA	TRBV1	TGCACCAGCAGCCATCACTTAGCGGGAGGGGGTGACACCGGGGAGCTGTTTTTT	CTSSHHLAGGGDTGELFF
NA	TRBJ1-5	NA	TRBV3-1/TRBV3-2	TGTGCCAGCAGCCTCGCGGGACAGCCCCAGCATTTT	CASSLAGQPQHF
NA	TRBJ1-1	NA	TRBV18	TGTGCCAGCTCACCACTGAACATGAACACTGAAGCTTTCTTT	CASSPLNMNTEAFF
NA	TRBJ2-1	NA	TRBV9	TGTGCCAGCAGCGTAGTCTGGTACAATGAGCAGTTCTTC	CASSVVWYNEQFF
NA	TRBJ2-3	NA	TRBV6-2/TRBV6-3	TGTGCCAGCAGTTACGAGTTCCGCACAGATACGCAGTATTTT	CASSYEFRTDTQYF
NA	TRBJ1-5	NA	TRBV2	TGTGCCAGCAGAGCTCAGGCGAAAGGGGATCAGCCCCAGCATTTT	CASRAQAKGDQPQHF
few	TRBJ2-2	NA	TRBV12-3/TRBV12-4	TGTGCCAGCAGCCCTTTCAACACCGGGGAGCTGTTTTTT	CASSPFNTGELFF
NA	TRBJ2-7	NA	TRBV7-9	TGTGCCAGCAGCTTAGCGGACATCTCCGAGCAGTACTTC	CASSLADISEQYF
NA	TRBJ2-1	TRBD2	TRBV5-4	TGTGCCAGCAGCCCATCAGGGGCCGGGACTAGCGGGATGGCTGAGCAGTTCTTC	CASSPSGAGTSGMAEQFF
once	TRBJ1-1	TRBD1	TRBV5-1	TGCGCCAGCAGCAGGGACAGGGGGATCACTGAAGCTTTCTTT	CASSRDRGITEAFF
NA	TRBJ1-1	TRBD1	TRBV5-1	TGCGCCAGCAGCCACCGGGACAGGGGAGCGATGAACACTGAAGCTTTCTTT	CASSHRDRGAMNTEAFF
NA	TRBJ1-4	NA	TRBV6-1	TGTGCCAGCAGTGAAGGGGAGAGACAGAATGAAAAACTGTTTTTT	CASSEGERQNEKLFF
NA	TRBJ2-2	TRBD2	TRBV3-1/TRBV3-2	TGTGCCAGCAACCGCGGGACTAGCGGGAGGGCCACCGGGGAGCTGTTTTTT	CASNRGTSGRATGELFF
NA	TRBJ1-1	TRBD1	TRBV14	TGTGCCAGCAGCCAAGCAGGGGGCCTTACCACTGAAGCTTTCTTT	CASSQAGGLTTEAFF
NA	TRBJ2-1	NA	TRBV7-6	TGTGCCAGCAGTCTAACGGGAGATGAGCAGTTCTTC	CASSLTGDEQFF
NA	TRBJ2-2	NA	TRBV6-6	TGTGCCAGCAGCCCACGACATCAGGTGAACACCGGGGAGCTGTTTTTT	CASSPRHQVNTGELFF
once	TRBJ1-5	NA	TRBV6-5	TGTGCCAGCGCCGGACCCAATCAGCCCCAGCATTTT	CASAGPNQPQHF
NA	TRBJ1-6	NA	TRBV7-2	TGTGCCAGCAGCTTCAGATCCATGAGCGCGGTGAATTCACCCCTCCACTTT	CASSFRSMSAVNSPLHF
NA	TRBJ2-4	TRBD2	TRBV4-2	TGTGCCAGCAGCCAAGACAACAGCGGGAGGGCCAAAAACATTCAGTACTTC	CASSQDNSGRAKNIQYF
NA	TRBJ2-5	TRBD2	TRBV10-3	TGTGCCATCAGGTCCGGGGGGGAGGAGACCCAGTACTTC	CAIRSGGEETQYF
NA	TRBJ2-2	NA	TRBV27	TGTGCCAGCAGTTTACGGACAAGCATCGGGGAGCTGTTTTTT	CASSLRTSIGELFF
NA	TRBJ1-5	NA	TRBV2	TGTGCCAGCAGCGACAGCAATCAGCCCCAGCATTTT	CASSDSNQPQHF
NA	TRBJ1-1	TRBD1	TRBV27	TGTGCCAGCAGTTTAACCGGGACAGTGAACACTGAAGCTTTCTTT	CASSLTGTVNTEAFF
NA	TRBJ1-2	NA	TRBV24-1	TGTGCCACCAGTGCCCCCCTGGCAGGGAGCTATGGCTACACCTTC	CATSAPLAGSYGYTF
NA	TRBJ1-2	TRBD1	TRBV9	TGTGCCAGTACGACAGGGTCCTATGGCTACACCTTC	CASTTGSYGYTF
NA	TRBJ1-1	NA	TRBV5-1	TGCGCCAGCAGCTTGGGGGAGAACACTGAAGCTTTCTTT	CASSLGENTEAFF
NA	TRBJ1-4	NA	TRBV19	TGTGCCAGTAGTATACAGGCAGGGGATAATGAAAAACTGTTTTTT	CASSIQAGDNEKLFF
NA	TRBJ2-2	NA	TRBV28	TGTGCCAGCAACCCGCTCGGACAGACGGCCGGGGAGCTGTTTTTT	CASNPLGQTAGELFF
NA	TRBJ2-7	NA	TRBV2	TGTGCCAGCAGTGATGAGGCAGGGATGACCTACGAGCAGTACTTC	CASSDEAGMTYEQYF
once	TRBJ1-2	NA	TRBV29-1	TGCAGCGTTGAAAGGACAGACAACTATGGCTACACCTTC	CSVERTDNYGYTF
NA	TRBJ2-1	TRBD2	TRBV5-1	TGCGCCAGCAGCTTGGCGCCATCCGGGACTAGTAGACGGCGGGGCGATGAGCAGTTCTTC	CASSLAPSGTSRRRGDEQFF
NA	TRBJ2-5	TRBD2	TRBV5-1	TGCGCCAGCAGCCCGGGACTAGCGGGGCCTACGGGGGAGACCCAGTACTTC	CASSPGLAGPTGETQYF
NA	TRBJ2-5	NA	TRBV20-1	TGCAGTGCTAGTATCCCCTGGGGACAAGAGACCCAGTACTTC	CSASIPWGQETQYF
NA	TRBJ1-2	NA	TRBV29-1	TGCAGCGTTCTAGAGATCGACAACTATGGCTACACCTTC	CSVLEIDNYGYTF
NA	TRBJ1-6	NA	TRBV3-1/TRBV3-2	TGTGCCAGCAGCCAAGAGGGGTTGAATTCACCCCTCCACTTT	CASSQEGLNSPLHF
NA	TRBJ1-4	NA	TRBV18	TGTGCCAGCTCACCAAGCCTCCGGGGGACAACTAATGAAAAACTGTTTTTT	CASSPSLRGTTNEKLFF
NA	TRBJ1-6	TRBD1	TRBV6-4	TGTGCCAGCTCTCGGTCCGGGACAGATAATTCACCCCTCCACTTT	CASSRSGTDNSPLHF
NA	TRBJ1-2	NA	TRBV24-1	TGTGCCACCAGTGACTCGATGTGGACTAGTGGCTACACCTTC	CATSDSMWTSGYTF